These 20 T cell receptor beta chains share one sample of origin, sequenced in a study of T cell repertoires in cytomegalovirus infection. Which antigens these TCRs recognize remains unknown. TCRdb processed the reads anew with MiXCR; each CDR3 protein has one entry. The table records about 130,000 distinct CDR3 sequences, roughly a quarter of them present only once. Sequencing was performed on PBMCs, sequenced either directly or after in vitro stimulation (not recorded which). All receptors derive from a human donor in good health (CMV status not recorded). Some clones in this sample may be carry-over from other donors' samples.

This clonotype was recorded a few times. The V and J genes are TRBV7-8 and TRBJ1-2; possible D gene TRBD1, 6 bases. V lost 2 bases and J 0 bases, leaving 10 bases between the germline ends. The CDR3 is 15 amino acids. CDR1 and CDR2 (germline): SGHVS, FQNEAQ. The CDR3 DNA reads TGTGCCAGCAGCTTAAGGGACACCTCTAACTATGGCTACACCTTC. Translated: CASSLRDTSNYGYTF.

In this sample, this clonotype turned up a few times. The chain joins TRBV27 to TRBJ1-1; 7 bases map to TRBD1. V was clipped by 4 bases and J by 0 bases; unmatched bases: 5. CDR1 and CDR2 (germline): MNHEY, SMNVEV (reference sequence). This CDR3 comprises 15 residues. CDR3 protein: CASSSQGPLNTEAFF. The CDR3 DNA reads as TGTGCCAGCAGTTCACAGGGGCCCTTGAACACTGAAGCTTTCTTT.

This clonotype was detected many times. The gene calls are TRBV7-2 and TRBJ1-4; the D gene is possibly TRBD1 (6 bases). V dropped 1 base and J dropped 6 bases, with 18 bases sitting between them. The CDR3 contains 17 residues. Germline V gives CDR1 SGHTA, CDR2 FQGNSA. The CDR3 loop is CASSLGGRGRGDEKLFF. The DNA for the CDR3 is TGTGCCAGCAGCTTAGGCGGCAGGGGAAGGGGTGATGAAAAACTGTTTTTT.

This sequence joins TRBV20-1 and TRBJ2-3; the match to TRBD2 covers 11 bases. The ends lost 0 bases at V and 6 bases at J; junction bases unmatched: 5. This CDR3 contains 15 residues. Germline CDR1 is DFQATT and CDR2 is SNEGSKA (reference sequence). The CDR3 loop is CSARDSGRAGDTQYF. CDR3 DNA sequence: TGCAGTGCTAGAGATAGCGGGAGGGCTGGGGATACGCAGTATTTT.

This clonotype showed up just a few times. The J gene is TRBJ1-4, the V gene TRBV28; TRBD1 is a possible D gene (6 bases). The length of the CDR3 is 15 residues. V lost 1 base and J lost 6, with 12 bases in between. Germline V gene sequence: CDR1 MDHEN, CDR2 SYDVKM. CDR3 coding DNA: TGTGCCAGCAGTTTATATATGGGGGCGCATGAAAAACTGTTTTTT. This translates into CASSLYMGAHEKLFF.

The genes are TRBV7-2 and TRBJ2-5; the match to TRBD1 covers 11 bases. Looked up from germline, CDR1 is SGHTA and CDR2 is FQGNSA. The CDR3 loop spans 17 amino acids. The V segment lost 2 bases and the J segment 5 bases; nucleotides outside the gene matches: 10. CDR3 protein: CASSLKGQGGWKETQYF. As DNA, the CDR3 is TGTGCCAGCAGCTTAAAGGGACAGGGGGGATGGAAGGAGACCCAGTACTTC.

The rearrangement links TRBV27 to TRBJ2-2; 7 nucleotides align to TRBD2. Germline V lookup: CDR1 MNHEY, CDR2 SMNVEV (reference sequence). Trimming removed 10 bases from V and 7 bases from J; junction bases left unmatched: 6. This CDR3 has 12 amino acids. CDR3 sequence: CATSAGVGELFF. The CDR3, as DNA: TGTGCCACTTCGGCGGGGGTCGGGGAGCTGTTTTTT.

This clonotype was seen more than once but under ten times. One end of the junction varies from germline; a read error may be responsible. V and J are TRBV7-6 and TRBJ2-1, with D possibly called TRBD1 or TRBD2 (5 bases each). CDR1 and CDR2 (germline): SGHVS, FNYEAQ. The CDR3 sequence is 14 residues long. CDR3 nucleotide sequence: TGTGCTAGCAGCTTAGGAGAGGGGCGCAATGAGCAGTTCTTC. Its protein product is CASSLGEGRNEQFF.

There are a few counts of this clonotype. The chain joins TRBV28 to TRBJ1-1; maybe TRBD1 (6 bases). Between the trimmed V and J ends, which lost 6 bases and 11 bases, there was a span of 16 bases. The germline gives CDR1 MDHEN, CDR2 SYDVKM. The CDR3 consists of 12 residues. DNA for the CDR3: TGTGCCAGCAGGCCCTTACAGGGTATGGCTTTCTTT. Amino acids: CASRPLQGMAFF.

This clonotype has a count of ten or more. The chain employs TRBV7-2 and TRBJ1-5; D might be TRBD1 (6 bases). This CDR3 comprises 14 residues. Germline V gene lookup returns CDR1 SGHTA and CDR2 FQGNSA. Trimming took 5 bases from V and 3 from J, leaving 11 bases between them. The CDR3 DNA reads as TGTGCCAGCAGCCGGGACACACTCAATCAGCCCCAGCATTTT. It yields the protein CASSRDTLNQPQHF.

This chain joins TRBV7-2 and TRBJ2-2, with 7 bases identical to TRBD2. The CDR3 has 14 residues. Germline trimming cut 4 bases from V and 4 bases from J; bases unmatched to any gene: 3. Germline V gene data show CDR1 as SGHTA and CDR2 as FQGNSA. CDR3 region: CASSSLAITGELFF. The CDR3 region has the DNA TGTGCCAGCAGCTCACTAGCGATCACCGGGGAGCTGTTTTTT. The whole variable domain, remainder taken from reference TRBV7-2 and TRBJ2-2, is GAGVSQSPSNKVTEKGKDVELRCDPISGHTALYWYRQSLGQGLEFLIYFQGNSAPDKSGLPSDRFSAERTGGSVSTLTIQRTQQEDSAVYLCASSSLAITGELFFGEGSRLTVL.

This clonotype was counted between two and nine times. The genes are TRBV4-2 and TRBJ2-3; perhaps TRBD2 as D (6 bases). The CDR3 sequence is 19 residues long. V was shortened by 1 base and J by 0 bases, with 20 bases between the two germline ends. From germline, CDR1 is LGHNA and CDR2 YNFKEQ. CDR3 loop: CASSQGRGNSASSTDTQYF. DNA for the CDR3: TGTGCCAGCAGCCAAGGGAGGGGTAACAGTGCCTCTAGCACAGATACGCAGTATTTT.

This clonotype appeared a few times. This sequence joins TRBV15 and TRBJ1-4; a possible D gene is TRBD1 (6 bases). CDR3 length: 14 amino acids. Germline V gene sequence: CDR1 LNHNV, CDR2 YYDKDF (reference sequence). V lost 3 bases, J lost 8 bases, and 13 bases lay in between. The CDR3 nucleotides read TGTGCCACCAGCAGGGTCAGGGGAAAAGAAAAACTGTTTTTT. Translated: CATSRVRGKEKLFF.

The chain couples TRBV6-1 to TRBJ2-7, with 12 bases lining up with TRBD2. The CDR3 contains 15 residues. Germline V gene lookup returns CDR1 MNHNS and CDR2 SASEGT. Trimming took 6 bases from V and 2 from J; bases not matched to a gene: 5. The CDR3 region is CASSETSGSPYEQYV. The CDR3, as DNA: TGTGCCAGCAGCGAGACTAGCGGGAGTCCCTACGAGCAGTACGTC.

This clonotype was counted at least ten times. V and J are TRBV7-8 and TRBJ1-3, with D unresolved. This CDR3 contains 16 residues. CDR1 SGHVS and CDR2 FQNEAQ come from the germline V gene. Trimming took 5 bases from V and 7 from J, leaving 21 bases between them. The CDR3 loop is CASSRAPGGSGNTIYF. The CDR3 nucleotides are TGTGCCAGCAGCCGAGCCCCCGGTGGGTCCGGGAACACCATATATTTT.

The chain links TRBV20-1 to TRBJ2-1; 8 nucleotides agree with TRBD2. CDR1 is DFQATT and CDR2 is SNEGSKA in the germline V gene (reference sequence). The CDR3 extends over 17 amino acids. Germline trimming cut 5 bases from V and 0 bases from J; bases unmatched to any gene: 12. In DNA form, the CDR3 reads TGCAGTGCTGGCCCCCGGGGGGGGGGAAGCTCCTACAATGAGCAGTTCTTC. Residues: CSAGPRGGGSSYNEQFF.

CDR3 sequence reads: CASSFLGHSDDEQFF. CDR3 nucleotides: TGTGCCAGCAGCTTCCTAGGACACTCGGACGATGAGCAGTTCTTC. The genes are TRBV5-6 and TRBJ2-1; D perhaps matches TRBD1 (5 bases). Germline assignment: CDR1 SGHDT and CDR2 YYEEEE. V lost 2 bases and J 8 bases, leaving 17 bases between the germline ends. This CDR3 has 15 amino acids.

The rearrangement links TRBV7-2 to TRBJ2-5; D gene unclear. Trimming stripped 1 base from V and 1 base from J, with 7 bases between. CDR1 and CDR2 from the germline V gene are SGHTA and FQGNSA. The CDR3 loop spans 14 amino acids. The CDR3 sequence is CASSLEWLQETQYF. In DNA, the CDR3 is TGTGCCAGCAGCTTAGAGTGGCTCCAAGAGACCCAGTACTTC.

The sample holds many counts of this clonotype. In nucleotides, the CDR3 is TGTGCCAGCAGCACAGGGCACGGCTACACCTTC. It codes for CASSTGHGYTF. The chain recombines TRBV7-9 with TRBJ1-2; D perhaps matches TRBD1 (6 bases). The CDR3 runs 11 residues. V lost 5 bases and J 8 bases, leaving 9 bases between the germline ends. Germline V gene data show CDR1 as SEHNR and CDR2 as FQNEAQ (reference sequence).

This clonotype was observed once. The J gene is TRBJ2-7, the V gene TRBV5-6; 9 nucleotides agree with TRBD1. Germline assignment: CDR1 SGHDT and CDR2 YYEEEE. CDR3 length equals 15 residues. Germline trimming cut 3 bases from V and 1 base from J; bases unmatched to any gene: 5. This CDR3 is CASSYPGTGSYEQYF. CDR3 in DNA: TGTGCCAGCAGCTATCCCGGGACAGGGTCCTACGAGCAGTACTTC.